Following are 23 T cell receptor beta chains from one sample sequenced in a study of Ad26.COV2.S vaccination and SARS-CoV-2 variants. Generated by immunoSEQ multiplex PCR, the TCRdb table keeps only in-frame clones and is missing some. The sample carries some 390,000 clones, 88% recorded once. Treatment in this sample: about 20 received Ad26.COV2.S at low or high dose, single or two shots; roughly 5 received placebo; per-sample allocation not given. Sample collection was performed on day 63 after the first vaccine or placebo injection. Specimen: peripheral blood, collected in a trial of Ad26.COV2.S vaccine versus placebo. All receptors derive from a person between 18 and 59 years old who received the Ad26.COV2.S COVID-19 vaccine or a placebo.

The chain combines TRBV14 with TRBJ2-7; D not certain. V lost 0 bases and J 4 bases, leaving 7 bases between the germline ends. The CDR3 runs 13 residues. CDR1 and CDR2 (germline): SGHDN, FVKESK. CDR3 loop: CASSQDLGYEQYF. CDR3 in DNA: TGTGCCAGCAGCCAAGATCTCGGTTACGAGCAGTACTTC.

This sequence joins TRBV4-3 and TRBJ1-6; D ambiguous. V was cut by 1 base and J by 0 bases, with 7 bases left in between. The germline gives CDR1 LGHNA, CDR2 YSLEER. The length of the CDR3 is 16 residues. In nucleotides, the CDR3 is TGCGCCAGCAGCCAAGGGGCAGGCTCCTATAATTCACCCCTCCACTTT. This encodes CASSQGAGSYNSPLHF.

CDR3 amino acids: CASSPPYGDDGYTF. In nucleotides, the CDR3 is TGTGCCAGCTCACCACCGTATGGGGATGACGGCTACACCTTC. The chain links TRBV18 to TRBJ1-2; D call uncertain. Trimming cost V 0 bases and J 8 bases, with 13 bases left between them. Looked up from germline, CDR1 is KGHSH and CDR2 is LQKENI. This CDR3 contains 14 residues.

This clone was seen more than once but under ten times. The rearrangement uses TRBV3-1 (or the pseudogene TRBV3-2) and TRBJ2-3; no clear D gene. The ends were cut back, 0 bases at V and 10 bases at J, with 17 bases in the middle. CDR1 is LGHDT, CDR2 YNNKEL, per germline (reference sequence). The CDR3 loop spans 15 amino acids. CDR3 region: CASSQDPLPVQPQYF. The CDR3 bases are TGTGCCAGCAGCCAAGATCCCCTTCCTGTACAACCGCAGTATTTT.

The V gene is TRBV12-3 or TRBV12-4, the J gene TRBJ1-5, with D possibly matching TRBD1 (5 bases). The V end was cut by 5 bases, the J end by 10 bases, with 12 bases between. CDR3 length equals 12 residues. The CDR3 protein is CASSVDGAPQHF. The DNA of the CDR3 is TGTGCCAGCAGTGTAGACGGGGCCCCCCAGCATTTT.

This clone has a single count. The V call is TRBV5-6, the J call TRBJ2-3; D ambiguous. Germline V lookup: CDR1 SGHDT, CDR2 YYEEEE. The CDR3 runs 14 residues. With 4 bases removed from V and 7 bases from J, the gap between germline ends came to 16 bases. The CDR3 loop is CASSNDWPLHTQYF. CDR3 nucleotide sequence: TGTGCCAGCAGCAATGATTGGCCCCTGCATACGCAGTATTTT.

J is TRBJ1-1 and V is TRBV23-1; D ambiguous. TRBV23-1 is treated as an ORF (open reading frame) with a function not yet certain. The V and J ends lost 7 bases and 0 bases respectively, with 18 bases between them. The CDR3 is 16 amino acids. The CDR3 spells CASTPDRDAMNTEAFF. Written as DNA, the CDR3 is TGCGCCAGCACCCCAGATAGAGATGCCATGAACACTGAAGCTTTCTTT.

This chain joins TRBV21-1 and TRBJ2-3; TRBD2 was called by the table and not checked on the DNA. TRBV21-1 is labeled a pseudogene. The CDR3 extends over 17 amino acids. The chain's CDR3 is CASSKDEGTRAQNTQYF. DNA of the CDR3: TGTGCCAGCAGCAAAGATGAGGGAACTAGGGCACAGAATACGCAGTATTTT.

This chain uses TRBV7-9 with TRBJ2-3; a weak D match, TRBD2 (6 bases). Germline values: CDR1 SEHNR, CDR2 FQNEAQ (reference sequence). The CDR3 runs to 15 residues. The V end was cut by 3 bases, the J end by 7 bases, with 17 bases between. The CDR3 DNA reads TGTGCCAGCAGCTTTATCTCCGGACTAATATATACGCAGTATTTT. This gives the protein CASSFISGLIYTQYF.

This chain joins TRBV19 and TRBJ1-5; no reliable D call. CDR1 and CDR2 from the germline V gene are LNHDA and SQIVND (reference sequence). The CDR3 spans 16 residues. V was cut by 4 bases and J by 1 base, with 14 bases left in between. CDR3 amino acids: CASSRELGMSNQPQHF. In DNA, the CDR3 is TGTGCCAGTAGTAGAGAATTGGGGATGAGCAATCAGCCCCAGCATTTT.

V and J are TRBV5-1 and TRBJ2-3, with D perhaps matching TRBD2 (6 bases). The CDR3 is 16 amino acids. Deletions cut 4 bases from V and 0 bases from J, with 15 bases between. The V gene's germline CDR1 is SGHRS and CDR2 YFSETQ. The chain's CDR3 is CASSTGTQTSTDTQYF. The CDR3, as DNA: TGCGCCAGCAGCACCGGGACTCAGACTAGCACAGATACGCAGTATTTT.

This clone came up once. J is TRBJ2-3 and V is TRBV2; 8 positions match TRBD1. V trimming: 5 bases; J trimming: 0 bases; junction bases outside the gene matches: 10. Germline CDR1 is SNHLY and CDR2 is FYNNEI. The CDR3 spans 17 residues. This chain's CDR3 is CASSSETGAPSTDTQYF. The CDR3 nucleotides are TGTGCCAGCAGTTCGGAGACAGGGGCCCCTAGCACAGATACGCAGTATTTT.

Concerning this clone itself: The sample holds other DNA sequences that translate to the same CDR3. The DNA for the CDR3 is TGCAGTGCTAGTTACGGGTATGGCTACACCTTC. As protein: CSASYGYGYTF. The chain carries TRBV20-1 and TRBJ1-2; D not certain. Looked up from germline, CDR1 is DFQATT and CDR2 is SNEGSKA (reference sequence). The V end lost 3 bases, the J end lost 5 bases, and 7 bases lay between the germline ends. The CDR3 extends over 11 amino acids.

This chain uses TRBV7-2 with TRBJ1-1; D remains unclear. Germline assignment: CDR1 SGHTA and CDR2 FQGNSA. The V end was cut by 1 base, the J end by 0 bases, with 6 bases between. CDR3 length: 14 amino acids. The CDR3 is CASSLVGMNTEAFF. The DNA for the CDR3 is TGTGCCAGCAGCTTAGTAGGGATGAACACTGAAGCTTTCTTT.

The chain has TRBV27 and TRBJ1-1; TRBD1 is a possible D gene (5 bases). The V gene's germline CDR1 is MNHEY and CDR2 SMNVEV (reference sequence). Trimming left V 5 bases short and J 0 bases short, with 13 bases between. CDR3 size: 15 residues. CDR3 sequence reads: CASSLGATMNTEAFF. The CDR3 bases are TGTGCCAGCAGTCTAGGGGCTACAATGAACACTGAAGCTTTCTTT.

This chain joins TRBV19 and TRBJ2-1, with D perhaps TRBD2 (6 bases). V lost 0 bases to trimming and J lost 0 bases, with 9 bases between them. The germline CDR1 and CDR2 sequences are LNHDA and SQIVND (reference sequence). This CDR3 has 16 residues. The CDR3: CASSIEGRPSYNEQFF. The CDR3, as DNA: TGTGCCAGTAGTATAGAGGGGAGGCCCTCCTACAATGAGCAGTTCTTC. Variable domain in full (rest from reference TRBV19 and TRBJ2-1): DGGITQSPKYLFRKEGQNVTLSCEQNLNHDAMYWYRQDPGQGLRLIYYSQIVNDFQKGDIAEGYSVSREKKESFPLTVTSAQKNPTAFYLCASSIEGRPSYNEQFFGPGTRLTVL.

CDR3 sequence: CATSTQTGIYNEQFF. Here the CDR3 DNA reads TGTGCCACCAGCACCCAGACAGGGATCTACAATGAGCAGTTCTTC. The V gene is TRBV15, the J gene TRBJ2-1, with TRBD1 matching 7 bases. The germline gives CDR1 LNHNV, CDR2 YYDKDF (reference sequence). This CDR3 comprises 15 residues. V was clipped by 4 bases and J by 3 bases; unmatched bases: 6.

This chain connects TRBV6-2 or TRBV6-3 to TRBJ1-1; D not certain. V lost 0 bases to trimming and J lost 10 bases, with 9 bases between them. This CDR3 is built from 12 residues. Germline values: CDR1 MNHEY, CDR2 SVGEGT. The CDR3 loop is CASSYSRPPAFF. The DNA for the CDR3 is TGTGCCAGCAGTTACTCTCGCCCGCCAGCTTTCTTT.

The rearrangement uses TRBV12-3 or TRBV12-4 and TRBJ2-7; tentative D call: TRBD2 (7 bases). V lost 7 bases to trimming and J lost 6 bases, with 16 bases between them. This CDR3 contains 13 residues. The CDR3, as DNA: TGTGCCAGCACCCAGGGGAGGGCTGGCGAGCAGTACTTC. Its translation: CASTQGRAGEQYF.

The chain recombines TRBV5-4 with TRBJ1-2; D ambiguous. There are 15 residues in the CDR3. V was shortened by 1 base and J by 8 bases, with 18 bases between the two germline ends. Germline V gene lookup returns CDR1 SGHNT and CDR2 YYREEE (reference sequence). The CDR3 sequence: CASSLLEELGNGYTF. CDR3 coding DNA: TGTGCCAGCAGCTTGTTGGAGGAGTTAGGAAACGGCTACACCTTC.

The genes are TRBV7-2 and TRBJ2-1; tentative D call: TRBD1 (7 bases). V lost 2 bases, J lost 9 bases, and 20 bases lay in between. The germline gives CDR1 SGHTA, CDR2 FQGNSA. CDR3 length: 16 residues. CDR3 DNA sequence: TGTGCCAGCAGCTTATCAAGCGCTGCCCAGGGGGGTGAGCAGTTCTTC. The encoded protein is CASSLSSAAQGGEQFF.

This clone was recorded once. This chain joins TRBV10-3 and TRBJ1-1; tentative D call: TRBD1 (5 bases). There are 14 residues in the CDR3. Germline CDR1 reads ENHRY; CDR2 reads SYGVKD. V was shortened by 2 bases and J by 5 bases, with 12 bases between the two germline ends. Here the CDR3 reads CAISERGLSTEAFF. The DNA for the CDR3 is TGTGCCATCAGTGAGAGGGGCCTCTCGACTGAAGCTTTCTTT.

The rearrangement joins TRBV3-1 (or the pseudogene TRBV3-2) to TRBJ1-2; a possible D gene is TRBD1 (6 bases). Germline V gene lookup returns CDR1 LGHDT and CDR2 YNNKEL (reference sequence). CDR3 length: 13 amino acids. The ends were cut back, 2 bases at V and 6 bases at J, with 10 bases in the middle. The CDR3 region has the DNA TGTGCCAGCAGCCAAAGAGGGGGACATGGCTACACCTTC. Its protein product is CASSQRGGHGYTF.